These 10 T cell receptor beta chains were all obtained from the same sample, sequenced in a study of Ad26.COV2.S vaccination and SARS-CoV-2 variants. Assay: immunoSEQ multiplex PCR; the TCRdb copy retains only in-frame clones and omits some. The data show about 350,000 clones, roughly 90% seen once. Specified treatment: about 20 received Ad26.COV2.S at low or high dose, single or two shots; several received placebo; per-sample allocation not given. It was on day 63 after the first vaccine or placebo injection that samples were taken. Source: peripheral blood, taken in a trial of Ad26.COV2.S vaccine versus placebo. These receptors came from a person aged 18 to 65 who received the Ad26.COV2.S COVID-19 vaccine or a placebo.

The chain joins TRBV7-9 to TRBJ2-2, with D hard to call. The V and J ends lost 1 base and 4 bases respectively, with 13 bases between them. The CDR3 is made up of 16 amino acids. CDR1 and CDR2 from the germline V gene are SEHNR and FQNEAQ (reference sequence). This CDR3 is CASSLVRAWGTGELFF. As DNA, the CDR3 is TGTGCCAGCAGCTTAGTGCGAGCCTGGGGCACCGGGGAGCTGTTTTTT.

The V and J genes are TRBV7-9 and TRBJ2-1; 11 bases line up with TRBD2. This CDR3 is built from 14 residues. Germline loops: CDR1 SEHNR, CDR2 FQNEAQ (reference sequence). V shed 5 bases, J shed 5 bases, and the junction held 2 bases outside the gene matches. The CDR3 region is CASSRLAGNNEQFF. The CDR3 DNA is TGTGCCAGCAGCCGACTAGCGGGGAACAATGAGCAGTTCTTC.

The chain joins TRBV5-4 to TRBJ1-2, with 8 bases lining up with TRBD1. The CDR3 is 13 amino acids. The J segment lost 4 bases and the V segment lost 3 bases, leaving 2 bases of the junction unmatched. Germline V gene lookup returns CDR1 SGHNT and CDR2 YYREEE (reference sequence). CDR3 DNA sequence: TGTGCCAGCAGCTCCGGACAGGGCTATGGCTACACCTTC. Translated: CASSSGQGYGYTF.

CDR3 sequence: CAISEEGDTEAFF. The CDR3 coding sequence is TGTGCCATCAGTGAGGAGGGAGACACTGAAGCTTTCTTT. The V call is TRBV10-3, the J call TRBJ1-1; D ambiguous. In germline, CDR1 is ENHRY, CDR2 SYGVKD. Trimming shortened V by 2 bases and J by 3 bases, and 7 bases separated the two germline ends. The CDR3 has 13 amino acids.

In this sample, this clone turned up once. The chain joins TRBV5-1 to TRBJ1-2; D perhaps matches TRBD1 (6 bases). Trimming removed 0 bases at V and 4 bases at J, with 10 bases between. Germline loops: CDR1 SGHRS, CDR2 YFSETQ. The CDR3 covers 14 residues. The CDR3 nucleotides are TGCGCCAGCAGCTTGGACAGGGATGCCTATGGCTACACCTTC. Its translation is CASSLDRDAYGYTF.

The J gene is TRBJ1-1, the V gene TRBV7-2; TRBD1 aligns across 10 bases. The CDR3 covers 15 residues. The ends lost 5 bases at V and 5 bases at J; junction bases unmatched: 8. Germline V gene lookup returns CDR1 SGHTA and CDR2 FQGNSA. This chain's CDR3 is CASSPDRGRRTEAFF. CDR3 in DNA: TGTGCCAGCAGCCCAGACAGGGGGCGAAGGACTGAAGCTTTCTTT.

The chain has TRBV9 and TRBJ1-3; unclear D gene. Germline CDR1 SGDLS, CDR2 YYNGEE. This CDR3 region has 16 residues. V was cut by 0 bases and J by 4 bases, with 14 bases left in between. The CDR3 here is CASSVGPRQRGNTIYF. Written as DNA, the CDR3 is TGTGCCAGCAGCGTAGGGCCCAGACAAAGAGGAAACACCATATATTTT.

The V call is TRBV7-9, the J call TRBJ2-1, with D perhaps matching TRBD1 (5 bases). The CDR3 runs to 15 residues. Germline loops: CDR1 SEHNR, CDR2 FQNEAQ (reference sequence). Trimming shortened V by 1 base and J by 2 bases, and 9 bases separated the two germline ends. The chain's CDR3 is CASSLDDSTYNEQFF. Here the CDR3 DNA reads TGTGCCAGCAGCTTAGATGACAGTACCTACAATGAGCAGTTCTTC.

This chain links TRBV18 with TRBJ1-1; 9 bases fit TRBD1. The trim removed 4 bases at V and 4 bases at J, leaving 7 bases unmatched. The germline V gene encodes CDR1 KGHSH and CDR2 LQKENI. The CDR3 is made up of 15 amino acids. CDR3 bases: TGTGCCAGCTCACAGGGACAGGGCATCAGCACTGAAGCTTTCTTT. It encodes CASSQGQGISTEAFF.

This chain links TRBV2 with TRBJ1-5; D remains unclear. V lost 4 bases, J lost 1 base, and 14 bases lay in between. Germline V CDR1 and CDR2: SNHLY, FYNNEI. CDR3 length equals 16 residues. CDR3 coding DNA: TGTGCCAGCAGTGTTGGAAAGGGAGGGAGCAATCAGCCCCAGCATTTT. Translating gives CASSVGKGGSNQPQHF.